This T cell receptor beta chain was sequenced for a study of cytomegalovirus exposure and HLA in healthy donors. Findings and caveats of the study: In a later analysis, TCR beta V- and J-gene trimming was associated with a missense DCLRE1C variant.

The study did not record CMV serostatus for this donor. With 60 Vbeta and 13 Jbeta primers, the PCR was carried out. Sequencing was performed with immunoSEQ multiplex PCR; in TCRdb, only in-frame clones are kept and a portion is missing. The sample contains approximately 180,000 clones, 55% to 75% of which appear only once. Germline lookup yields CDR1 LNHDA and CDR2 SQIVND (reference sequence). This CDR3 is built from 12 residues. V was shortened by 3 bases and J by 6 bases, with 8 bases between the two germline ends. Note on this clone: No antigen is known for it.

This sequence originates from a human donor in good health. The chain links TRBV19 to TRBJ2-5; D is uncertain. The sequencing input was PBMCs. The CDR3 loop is CASSMERQTQYF. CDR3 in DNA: TGTGCCAGTAGTATGGAGAGACAGACCCAGTACTTC.